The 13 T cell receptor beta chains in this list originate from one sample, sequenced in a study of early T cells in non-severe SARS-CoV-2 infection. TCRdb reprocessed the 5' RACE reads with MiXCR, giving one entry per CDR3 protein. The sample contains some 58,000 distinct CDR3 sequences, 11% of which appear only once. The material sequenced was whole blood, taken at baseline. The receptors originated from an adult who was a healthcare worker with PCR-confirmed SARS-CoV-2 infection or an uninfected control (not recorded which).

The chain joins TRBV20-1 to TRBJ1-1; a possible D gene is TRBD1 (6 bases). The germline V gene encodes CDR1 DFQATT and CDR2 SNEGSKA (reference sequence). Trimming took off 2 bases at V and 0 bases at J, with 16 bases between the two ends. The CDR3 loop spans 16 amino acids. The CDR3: CSARYVGTPLNTEAFF. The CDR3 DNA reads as TGCAGTGCTAGATATGTTGGGACACCACTGAACACTGAAGCTTTCTTT.

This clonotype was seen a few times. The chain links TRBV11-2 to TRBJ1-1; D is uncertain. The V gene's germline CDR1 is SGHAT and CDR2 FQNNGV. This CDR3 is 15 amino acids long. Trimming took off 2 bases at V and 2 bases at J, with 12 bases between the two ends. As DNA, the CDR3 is TGTGCCAGCAGCTTAACGTCTAAGACCAACACTGAAGCTTTCTTT. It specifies CASSLTSKTNTEAFF.

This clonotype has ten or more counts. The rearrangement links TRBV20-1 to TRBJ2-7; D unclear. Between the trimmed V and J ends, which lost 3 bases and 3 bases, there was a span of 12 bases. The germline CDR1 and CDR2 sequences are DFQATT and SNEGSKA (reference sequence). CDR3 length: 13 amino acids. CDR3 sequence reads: CSARRFSYYEQYF. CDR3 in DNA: TGCAGTGCTAGGCGGTTCTCGTACTACGAGCAGTACTTC.

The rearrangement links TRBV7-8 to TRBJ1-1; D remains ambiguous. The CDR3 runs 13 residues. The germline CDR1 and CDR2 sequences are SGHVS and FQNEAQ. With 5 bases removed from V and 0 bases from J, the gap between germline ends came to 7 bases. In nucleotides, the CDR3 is TGTGCCAGCAGCACCGACCTGAACACTGAAGCTTTCTTT. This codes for CASSTDLNTEAFF. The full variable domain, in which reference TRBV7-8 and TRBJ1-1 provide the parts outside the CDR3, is GAGVSQSPRYKVAKRGQDVALRCDPISGHVSLFWYQQALGQGPEFLTYFQNEAQLDKSGLPSDRFFAERPEGSVSTLKIQRTQQEDSAVYLCASSTDLNTEAFFGQGTRLTVV.

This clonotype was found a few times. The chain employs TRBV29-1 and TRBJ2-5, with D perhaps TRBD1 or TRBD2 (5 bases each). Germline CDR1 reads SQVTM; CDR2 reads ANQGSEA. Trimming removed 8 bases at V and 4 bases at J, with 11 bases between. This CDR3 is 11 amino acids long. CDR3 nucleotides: TGCAGCTCTTGGGGGAGAGAGACCCAGTACTTC. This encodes CSSWGRETQYF.

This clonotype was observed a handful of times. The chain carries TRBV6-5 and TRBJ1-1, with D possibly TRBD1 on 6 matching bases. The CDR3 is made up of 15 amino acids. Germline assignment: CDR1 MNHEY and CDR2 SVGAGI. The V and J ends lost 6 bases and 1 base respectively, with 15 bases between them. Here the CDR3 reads CASSPTGTPNTEAFF. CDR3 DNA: TGTGCCAGCAGCCCAACCGGGACACCGAACACTGAAGCTTTCTTT.

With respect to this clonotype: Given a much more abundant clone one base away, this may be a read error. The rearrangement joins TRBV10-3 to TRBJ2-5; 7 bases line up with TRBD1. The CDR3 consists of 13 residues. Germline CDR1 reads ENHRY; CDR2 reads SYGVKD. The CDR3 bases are TGTACCATCAGACAGGGAACCTCGGAGACCCAGTACTTC. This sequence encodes CTIRQGTSETQYF.

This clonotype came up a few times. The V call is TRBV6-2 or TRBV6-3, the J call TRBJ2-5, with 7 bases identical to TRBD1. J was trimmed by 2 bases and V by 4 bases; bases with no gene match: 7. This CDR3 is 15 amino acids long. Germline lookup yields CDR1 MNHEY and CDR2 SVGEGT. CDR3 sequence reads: CASSSTGTVQETQYF. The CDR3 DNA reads TGTGCCAGCAGTTCAACCGGGACAGTACAAGAGACCCAGTACTTC.

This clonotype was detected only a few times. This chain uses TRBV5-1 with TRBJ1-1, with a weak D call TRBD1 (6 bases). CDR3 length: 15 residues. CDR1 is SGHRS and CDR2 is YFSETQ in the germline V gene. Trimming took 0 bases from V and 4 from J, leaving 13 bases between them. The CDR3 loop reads CASSLGNREGTEAFF. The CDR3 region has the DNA TGCGCCAGCAGCTTGGGGAACAGGGAAGGCACTGAAGCTTTCTTT. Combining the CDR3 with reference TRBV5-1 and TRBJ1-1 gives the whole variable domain KAGVTQTPRYLIKTRGQQVTLSCSPISGHRSVSWYQQTPGQGLQFLFEYFSETQRNKGNFPGRFSGRQFSNSRSEMNVSTLELGDSALYLCASSLGNREGTEAFFGQGTRLTVV.

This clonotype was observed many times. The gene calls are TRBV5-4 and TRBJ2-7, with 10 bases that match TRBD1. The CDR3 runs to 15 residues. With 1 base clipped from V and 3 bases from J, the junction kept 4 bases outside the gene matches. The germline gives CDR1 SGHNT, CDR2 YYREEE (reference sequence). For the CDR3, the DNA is TGTGCCAGCAGCTTGTGGGACAGGGGAAACTACGAGCAGTACTTC. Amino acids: CASSLWDRGNYEQYF. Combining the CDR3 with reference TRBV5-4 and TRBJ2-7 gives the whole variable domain ETGVTQSPTHLIKTRGQQVTLRCSSQSGHNTVSWYQQALGQGPQFIFQYYREEENGRGNFPPRFSGLQFPNYSSELNVNALELDDSALYLCASSLWDRGNYEQYFGPGTRLTVT.

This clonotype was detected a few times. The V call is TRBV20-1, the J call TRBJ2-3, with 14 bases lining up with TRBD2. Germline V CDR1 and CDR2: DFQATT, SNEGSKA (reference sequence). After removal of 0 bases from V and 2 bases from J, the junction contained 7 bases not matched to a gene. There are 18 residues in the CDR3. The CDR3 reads CSARDRTSGGLPTDTQYF. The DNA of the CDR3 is TGCAGTGCTAGAGATAGGACTAGCGGGGGGTTACCCACAGATACGCAGTATTTT.

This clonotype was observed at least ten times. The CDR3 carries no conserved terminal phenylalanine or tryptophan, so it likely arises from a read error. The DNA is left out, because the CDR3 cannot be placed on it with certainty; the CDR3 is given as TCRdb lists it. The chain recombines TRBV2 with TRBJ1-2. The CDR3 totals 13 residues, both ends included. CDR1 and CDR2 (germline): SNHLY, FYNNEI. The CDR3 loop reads CASSEKLAAASQH.

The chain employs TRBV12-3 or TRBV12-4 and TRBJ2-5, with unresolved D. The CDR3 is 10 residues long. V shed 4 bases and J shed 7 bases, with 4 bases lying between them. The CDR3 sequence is CASSSGTQYF. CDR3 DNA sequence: TGTGCCAGCAGTTCGGGGACCCAGTACTTC.